Included here is one T cell receptor (beta chain) sequence, with context. This sample is drawn from a study of blood T cell repertoires in COVID-19. Authors' data handling: Amplifying reference gene primers gave estimates of nucleated cell counts. Method: immunoSEQ multiplex PCR; TCRdb's copy keeps in-frame clones and lacks some. V, J and clone size derive from that table, while D and trimming were established from the DNA sequence. Seen here are tens of thousands of clones, roughly 80% observed once, and the top ten hold 8.8%. Germline CDR1 reads MNHNS; CDR2 reads SASEGT. V dropped 2 bases and J dropped 0; count of bases not matched to a gene: 13. This CDR3 has 19 residues.

Sequenced sample: peripheral blood. This receptor was obtained from a man in his 60s with acute or convalescent COVID-19. The chain couples TRBV6-1 to TRBJ1-5, with 7 positions matching TRBD1. CDR3 protein: CASSELGSKGAYSNQPQHF. The CDR3, as DNA: TGTGCCAGCAGTGAATTGGGGAGTAAGGGGGCATATAGCAATCAGCCCCAGCATTTT.